This passage covers 2 T cell receptor beta chains from one sample sequenced in a study of blood T cell repertoires in COVID-19. Assay used: immunoSEQ multiplex PCR; TCRdb lists only in-frame clones, some missing. The repertoire holds 62,000 or so clones, with 88% as singletons. Sequenced: peripheral blood. These TCRs come from a human donor in a cohort sampled during active COVID-19.

To note about this clone: Germline and junction disagree at one end, which may indicate a read error. The V and J genes are TRBV11-2 and TRBJ2-1, with 12 positions matching TRBD2. This CDR3 is 15 amino acids long. CDR1 is SGHAT, CDR2 FQNNGV, per germline. CDR3 amino acids: CASSGTSGSFNEQFF. The CDR3 DNA is TGTGCCAGCAGCGGGACTAGCGGGTCCTTCAATGAGCAGTTCTTC.

This chain uses TRBV4-1 with TRBJ2-3, with D perhaps TRBD1 (5 bases). V lost 0 bases to trimming and J lost 4 bases, with 14 bases between them. Germline CDR1 MGHRA, CDR2 YSYEKL. This CDR3 has 16 residues. The CDR3 is CASSQEIGAGADTQYF. CDR3 in DNA: TGCGCCAGCAGCCAAGAGATTGGGGCTGGGGCAGATACGCAGTATTTT.